These T cell receptor beta chains were read from a single sample in a study of metastatic and nonmetastatic thyroid tumors. Through MiXCR, TCRdb re-clonotyped the PCR reads. The table includes roughly 30,000 clones, around 4% detected once. The source material was blood. The receptors originated from a male donor with papillary thyroid cancer or a benign thyroid nodule (not recorded which). Some clones in this sample may be carry-over from other donors' samples. Both conserved end residues are part of each CDR3. A D gene is named only where the DNA matches it firmly. The size field is filled for only some rows; it gives once, few, many or a size class.

abundance: many; j_gene: TRBJ2-1; d_gene: NA; v_gene: TRBV9; CDR3nt: TGTGCCAGCAGCGTAAGCGGAAGCTCCTACAATGAGCAGTTCTTC; CDR3aa: CASSVSGSSYNEQFF
abundance: few; j_gene: TRBJ1-2; d_gene: NA; v_gene: TRBV5-1; CDR3nt: TGCGCCAGTGACGGGGGCAGGGGCTACACCTTC; CDR3aa: CASDGGRGYTF
abundance: few; j_gene: TRBJ2-3; d_gene: NA; v_gene: TRBV6-1; CDR3nt: TGTGCCAGCAGTGAAACGGTAGCGCAGTATTTT; CDR3aa: CASSETVAQYF
abundance: medium-sized; j_gene: TRBJ2-3; d_gene: NA; v_gene: TRBV28; CDR3nt: TGTGCCAGCTTCGGGGGAAACACAGATACGCAGTATTTT; CDR3aa: CASFGGNTDTQYF
abundance: NA; j_gene: TRBJ1-2; d_gene: TRBD1; v_gene: TRBV5-1; CDR3nt: TGCGCCAGCAGCCTATCTATACCGGGACAGGGGGCTTCTAGCTATGGCTACACCTTC; CDR3aa: CASSLSIPGQGASSYGYTF
abundance: NA; j_gene: TRBJ1-1; d_gene: TRBD1; v_gene: TRBV6-2/TRBV6-3; CDR3nt: TGTGCCAGCAGTTTCTGGACAGGGTTCGCTGAAGCTTTCTTT; CDR3aa: CASSFWTGFAEAFF
abundance: few; j_gene: TRBJ2-6; d_gene: NA; v_gene: TRBV15; CDR3nt: TGTGCCACCAGCAGGGACGGGGGTTCTGGGGCCAACGTCCTGACTTTC; CDR3aa: CATSRDGGSGANVLTF
abundance: many; j_gene: TRBJ2-5; d_gene: NA; v_gene: TRBV30; CDR3nt: TGTGCCTGGGCGACAGTTTCAGAGACCCAGTATTTC; CDR3aa: CAWATVSETQYF
abundance: many; j_gene: TRBJ1-4; d_gene: NA; v_gene: TRBV20-1; CDR3nt: TGCAGTGCTAGAGTGGGGTCAACTAATGAAAAACTGTTTTTT; CDR3aa: CSARVGSTNEKLFF
abundance: few; j_gene: TRBJ2-7; d_gene: NA; v_gene: TRBV15; CDR3nt: TGTGCCACCAGCGGGGCTGTTACAGGACTCTCCTACGAGCAGTACTTC; CDR3aa: CATSGAVTGLSYEQYF
abundance: many; j_gene: TRBJ1-1; d_gene: NA; v_gene: TRBV20-1; CDR3nt: TGCAGTGCTAGAGACGGCAGGGTGAACACTGAAGCTTTCTTT; CDR3aa: CSARDGRVNTEAFF
abundance: many; j_gene: TRBJ1-1; d_gene: NA; v_gene: TRBV6-5; CDR3nt: TGTGCCAGCAGTTACATTTTGGGTAACAGGTTGGACACTGAAGCTTTCTTT; CDR3aa: CASSYILGNRLDTEAFF
abundance: NA; j_gene: TRBJ2-1; d_gene: NA; v_gene: TRBV7-9; CDR3nt: TGTGCCAGCAGCGCGTGGGGTAGCGCGAGTTTAAATGAGCAGTTCTTC; CDR3aa: CASSAWGSASLNEQFF
abundance: many; j_gene: TRBJ2-1; d_gene: TRBD2; v_gene: TRBV20-1; CDR3nt: TGCAGTGCTAGAAGACTGACTAGCGGGGCCCCGATCGTGCAGTTCTTC; CDR3aa: CSARRLTSGAPIVQFF
abundance: NA; j_gene: TRBJ2-3; d_gene: TRBD1; v_gene: TRBV6-2/TRBV6-3; CDR3nt: TGTGCCAGCAGACAGACAGGGACCGATACGCAGTATTTT; CDR3aa: CASRQTGTDTQYF
abundance: many; j_gene: TRBJ1-3; d_gene: NA; v_gene: TRBV20-1; CDR3nt: TGCAGTGCTAGAAGGCGGGGGTCAGGAAACACCATATATTTT; CDR3aa: CSARRRGSGNTIYF
abundance: many; j_gene: TRBJ1-2; d_gene: NA; v_gene: TRBV30; CDR3nt: TGTGCCTGGTCCAGGACAGTCTATGGCTACACCTTC; CDR3aa: CAWSRTVYGYTF
abundance: few; j_gene: TRBJ1-5; d_gene: NA; v_gene: TRBV6-1; CDR3nt: TGTGCCACCCAAGGGGAGCGTCAGCCCCAGCATTTT; CDR3aa: CATQGERQPQHF
abundance: many; j_gene: TRBJ2-1; d_gene: TRBD2; v_gene: TRBV5-1; CDR3nt: TGCGCCAGCAGCTTGAAGACCCCTAGCGGGAGTACCGGTGAGCAGTTCTTC; CDR3aa: CASSLKTPSGSTGEQFF
abundance: many; j_gene: TRBJ2-5; d_gene: TRBD2; v_gene: TRBV4-3; CDR3nt: TGCGCCAGCAGCCCAGTAGCGGGATCGTCCGTGGCCCAGTACTTC; CDR3aa: CASSPVAGSSVAQYF
abundance: few; j_gene: TRBJ2-7; d_gene: NA; v_gene: TRBV27; CDR3nt: TGTGCCAGCAGTCCCTACACGGGGACAAACGAGCAGTACTTC; CDR3aa: CASSPYTGTNEQYF
abundance: few; j_gene: TRBJ1-2; d_gene: TRBD1; v_gene: TRBV12-3/TRBV12-4; CDR3nt: TGTGCCAGCAGACTTACAGGGGAAGGTGGCTACACCTTC; CDR3aa: CASRLTGEGGYTF
abundance: many; j_gene: TRBJ2-1; d_gene: TRBD2; v_gene: TRBV7-8; CDR3nt: TGTGCCAGCAGCTTAGGGCGGGAGAAGTTCTACAATGAGCAGTTCTTC; CDR3aa: CASSLGREKFYNEQFF
abundance: medium-sized; j_gene: TRBJ1-1; d_gene: NA; v_gene: TRBV12-3/TRBV12-4; CDR3nt: TGTGCCAGCAGTTTAGACTCAGTGAACACTGAAGCTTTCTTT; CDR3aa: CASSLDSVNTEAFF
abundance: few; j_gene: TRBJ2-3; d_gene: NA; v_gene: TRBV20-1; CDR3nt: TGCAGTGCTAGAGATACCGCAGGTAGGGCCTGGGATACGCAGTATTTT; CDR3aa: CSARDTAGRAWDTQYF
abundance: many; j_gene: TRBJ2-2; d_gene: TRBD1; v_gene: TRBV14; CDR3nt: TGTGCCAGCAGCCAAGAGGACAGGGAGGCCGGGGAGCTGTTTTTT; CDR3aa: CASSQEDREAGELFF
abundance: few; j_gene: TRBJ1-4; d_gene: TRBD1; v_gene: TRBV6-9; CDR3nt: TGTGCCAGCAGTTCTTCCGGGACAGGGGGGAGGAATGAAAAACTGTTTTTT; CDR3aa: CASSSSGTGGRNEKLFF
abundance: few; j_gene: TRBJ2-5; d_gene: TRBD2; v_gene: TRBV7-2; CDR3nt: TGTGCCAGCAGCCCTCTTGGGGGGGGGTACCAAGAGACCCAGTACTTC; CDR3aa: CASSPLGGGYQETQYF
abundance: few; j_gene: TRBJ1-1; d_gene: NA; v_gene: TRBV5-6; CDR3nt: TGTGCCAGCAGCTTGAAGTGGCTTGCACGCGCTTTCTTT; CDR3aa: CASSLKWLARAFF
abundance: NA; j_gene: TRBJ2-2; d_gene: TRBD2; v_gene: TRBV5-6; CDR3nt: TGTGCCAGCAGCTCGACTAGCGGGATGAGGGTTGCCGGGGAGCTGTTTTTT; CDR3aa: CASSSTSGMRVAGELFF
abundance: few; j_gene: TRBJ1-4; d_gene: TRBD1; v_gene: TRBV6-1; CDR3nt: TGTGCCAGCAGTGAGGCCCAAGAGGGGGCGAGGGAAAAACTGTTTTTT; CDR3aa: CASSEAQEGAREKLFF
abundance: NA; j_gene: TRBJ2-7; d_gene: NA; v_gene: TRBV2; CDR3nt: TGTGCCAGCCTCCCCCAGGGGTCCCACGAGCAGTACTTC; CDR3aa: CASLPQGSHEQYF
abundance: NA; j_gene: TRBJ2-7; d_gene: NA; v_gene: TRBV11-3; CDR3nt: TGTGCCAGCAGCTTACTCAGGGGCAGCGAGCAGTACTTC; CDR3aa: CASSLLRGSEQYF
abundance: few; j_gene: TRBJ2-3; d_gene: NA; v_gene: TRBV28; CDR3nt: TGTGCCAGCTGGGACTCCACAGATACGCAGTATTTT; CDR3aa: CASWDSTDTQYF
abundance: many; j_gene: TRBJ2-1; d_gene: TRBD2; v_gene: TRBV7-9; CDR3nt: TGTGCCAGCAGCGCGGGACTAGCGGTTTACAATGAGCAGTTCTTC; CDR3aa: CASSAGLAVYNEQFF
abundance: few; j_gene: TRBJ2-7; d_gene: TRBD1; v_gene: TRBV6-2/TRBV6-3; CDR3nt: TGTGCCAGCACACCCGACAGGGGGAGAAATACGAGGGAGCAGTACTTC; CDR3aa: CASTPDRGRNTREQYF
abundance: many; j_gene: TRBJ1-4; d_gene: NA; v_gene: TRBV19; CDR3nt: TGTGCCAGTAGGGGGGATCGCCAGAATGAAAAACTGTTTTTT; CDR3aa: CASRGDRQNEKLFF
abundance: NA; j_gene: TRBJ1-2; d_gene: TRBD1; v_gene: TRBV12-3/TRBV12-4; CDR3nt: TGTGCCAGCAGTTCCCATCTTGACAGGGCGGATGGCTACACCTTC; CDR3aa: CASSSHLDRADGYTF
abundance: many; j_gene: TRBJ1-6; d_gene: NA; v_gene: TRBV7-8; CDR3nt: TGTGCCAGCACCATAGAGAGCGGCTATAATTCACCCCTCCACTTT; CDR3aa: CASTIESGYNSPLHF
abundance: NA; j_gene: TRBJ1-2; d_gene: NA; v_gene: TRBV20-1; CDR3nt: TGCAGCGTTGTTAAGGGGCAGGACTATGGCTACACCTTC; CDR3aa: CSVVKGQDYGYTF
abundance: few; j_gene: TRBJ1-2; d_gene: NA; v_gene: TRBV6-9; CDR3nt: TGTGCCAGCAGTTACGGCGACGGGGGGGGAACGGGGTATGGCTACACCTTC; CDR3aa: CASSYGDGGGTGYGYTF
abundance: many; j_gene: TRBJ2-2; d_gene: NA; v_gene: TRBV7-3; CDR3nt: TGTGCCAGCAGCCCAGCGGGTAACACCGGGGAGCTGTTTTTT; CDR3aa: CASSPAGNTGELFF
abundance: NA; j_gene: TRBJ1-1; d_gene: NA; v_gene: TRBV20-1; CDR3nt: TGCAGTGCTAGAAGGGGGGGAGGAGGGGACACTGAAGCTTTCTTT; CDR3aa: CSARRGGGGDTEAFF
abundance: few; j_gene: TRBJ1-2; d_gene: TRBD1; v_gene: TRBV12-3/TRBV12-4; CDR3nt: TGTGCCAGCACCACCTGGACAGGGTCGATTAAAGGGTACACCTTC; CDR3aa: CASTTWTGSIKGYTF
abundance: NA; j_gene: TRBJ2-7; d_gene: NA; v_gene: TRBV13; CDR3nt: TGTGCCAGCAGCCCAGAGCGTAGCTACGAGCAGTACTTC; CDR3aa: CASSPERSYEQYF
abundance: medium-sized; j_gene: TRBJ2-3; d_gene: NA; v_gene: TRBV6-2/TRBV6-3; CDR3nt: TGTGCCAGCAGTTCCTCCCCCGGCACAGATACGCAGTATTTT; CDR3aa: CASSSSPGTDTQYF
abundance: NA; j_gene: TRBJ1-1; d_gene: NA; v_gene: TRBV7-2; CDR3nt: TGTGCCAGCAACTTAGGTGGACTCCAGAACACTGAAGCTTTCTTT; CDR3aa: CASNLGGLQNTEAFF
abundance: NA; j_gene: TRBJ1-2; d_gene: TRBD1; v_gene: TRBV7-2; CDR3nt: TGTGCCAGCAGCTTAGTCGCGGACAGGAACTATGGCTACACCTTC; CDR3aa: CASSLVADRNYGYTF
abundance: NA; j_gene: TRBJ1-5; d_gene: NA; v_gene: TRBV2; CDR3nt: TGTGCCAGCAGTGAAGGTGTGGGGTCTCAGCCCCAGCATTTT; CDR3aa: CASSEGVGSQPQHF
abundance: many; j_gene: TRBJ2-1; d_gene: NA; v_gene: TRBV11-2; CDR3nt: TGTGCCAGCAGCCGGGACAACAATGAGCAGTTCTTC; CDR3aa: CASSRDNNEQFF
abundance: many; j_gene: TRBJ2-5; d_gene: NA; v_gene: TRBV27; CDR3nt: TGTGCCAGCAGGTCCGACAGGGTTCGGGTGCGGGGGGCTCAAGAGACCCAGTACTTC; CDR3aa: CASRSDRVRVRGAQETQYF
abundance: NA; j_gene: TRBJ1-3; d_gene: NA; v_gene: TRBV6-2/TRBV6-3; CDR3nt: TGTGCCAGCAGTTACCTGAGTGTTGGAATATATTTT; CDR3aa: CASSYLSVGIYF
abundance: medium-sized; j_gene: TRBJ1-5; d_gene: NA; v_gene: TRBV27; CDR3nt: TGTGCCAGCACTCGAGGGGCTGGTCAGCCCCAGCATTTT; CDR3aa: CASTRGAGQPQHF
abundance: many; j_gene: TRBJ2-3; d_gene: TRBD1; v_gene: TRBV11-2; CDR3nt: TGCGCCAGCAGCGGGGACAGGGTGTTCACAGATACGCAGTATTTT; CDR3aa: CASSGDRVFTDTQYF
abundance: many; j_gene: TRBJ1-1; d_gene: NA; v_gene: TRBV20-1; CDR3nt: TGCAGTGCTAGGGGGGGACGGCCCACTGAAGCTTTCTTT; CDR3aa: CSARGGRPTEAFF
abundance: many; j_gene: TRBJ2-1; d_gene: TRBD1; v_gene: TRBV13; CDR3nt: TGTGCCAGCAGCTACAGGGGACCATATAACAATGAGCAGTTCTTC; CDR3aa: CASSYRGPYNNEQFF
abundance: few; j_gene: TRBJ1-2; d_gene: NA; v_gene: TRBV6-1; CDR3nt: TGTGCCAGCAGTGAGGACATACCGAGGTATGGCTACACCTTC; CDR3aa: CASSEDIPRYGYTF
abundance: NA; j_gene: TRBJ2-6; d_gene: NA; v_gene: TRBV2; CDR3nt: TGTGCCAGACGAAGCTCTGGGGCCAACGTCCTGACTTTC; CDR3aa: CARRSSGANVLTF
abundance: many; j_gene: TRBJ1-2; d_gene: NA; v_gene: TRBV5-8; CDR3nt: TGTGCCAGCAGCTTCCGACAATCTGGCTACACCTTC; CDR3aa: CASSFRQSGYTF